This is a list of T cell receptor beta chains from one sample in a study of blood T cell dynamics during melanoma immunotherapy. TCRdb's copy holds only in-frame clones and misses some; the assay was immunoSEQ multiplex PCR. In the table there are approximately 15,000 clones, about 84% of which are singletons. Sequenced material: blood, taken from a patient treated with checkpoint blockade. Every receptor here comes from a human donor with melanoma. CDR3s include the opening cysteine and the closing phenylalanine or tryptophan. The D gene is left open where the match is weak. Only part of the rows carry a size: once, few, many, or a class if the clone is expanded.

NA,TRBJ2-1,15,TRBD2,TRBV28,CASRPGGNSYNEQFF,TGTGCCAGCAGACCCGGGGGGAACTCCTACAATGAGCAGTTCTTC
few,TRBJ1-1,13,NA,TRBV5-6,CASSLRRNTEAFF,TGTGCCAGCAGCTTGCGGAGGAACACTGAAGCTTTCTTT
NA,TRBJ1-2,15,TRBD1,TRBV6-1,CASNKRGTGQYGYTF,TGTGCCAGCAACAAAAGGGGGACAGGCCAATATGGCTACACCTTC
NA,TRBJ1-2,13,NA,TRBV30,CAWSLQGTWGYTF,TGTGCCTGGAGTCTTCAGGGGACGTGGGGCTACACCTTC
NA,TRBJ1-2,12,NA,TRBV6-1,CASSVGFYGYTF,TGTGCCAGCAGTGTGGGATTCTATGGCTACACCTTC
few,TRBJ1-6,13,NA,TRBV6-5,CASSYGTGTPLHF,TGTGCCAGCAGTTACGGTACAGGGACACCCCTCCACTTT
NA,TRBJ2-7,12,NA,TRBV7-9,CASSHTGYEQYF,TGTGCCAGCAGCCATACAGGGTACGAGCAGTACTTC
NA,TRBJ1-4,21,TRBD1,TRBV5-1,CASSKGTGGRFIGATNEKLFF,TGCGCCAGCAGCAAAGGGACAGGGGGACGTTTTATCGGCGCAACTAATGAAAAACTGTTTTTT
NA,TRBJ2-1,16,TRBD2,TRBV7-9,CASSPRGLAGGVGQFF,TGTGCCAGCAGCCCCAGGGGACTAGCGGGAGGTGTCGGGCAGTTCTTC
NA,TRBJ1-1,14,NA,TRBV7-3,CASSLEGLDTEAFF,TGTGCCAGCAGCTTAGAGGGATTAGACACTGAAGCTTTCTTT
few,TRBJ2-1,12,TRBD1,TRBV29-1,CSVGTGRNEQFF,TGCAGCGTGGGGACAGGGAGGAATGAGCAGTTCTTC
NA,TRBJ2-7,11,NA,TRBV25-1,CASSEGYEQYF,TGTGCCAGCAGTGAAGGCTACGAGCAGTACTTC
NA,TRBJ2-7,15,NA,TRBV9,CASSPIGTSRLEQYF,TGTGCCAGCAGCCCAATAGGGACGTCGCGGCTCGAGCAGTACTTC
NA,TRBJ2-2,17,TRBD2,TRBV2,CASSGDIAGGYTGELFF,TGTGCCAGCAGTGGGGATATAGCGGGGGGTTACACCGGGGAGCTGTTTTTT
NA,TRBJ2-7,13,NA,TRBV5-4,CASSTGLAREQYF,TGTGCCAGCAGCACGGGACTCGCTCGGGAGCAGTACTTC
NA,TRBJ1-2,13,NA,TRBV30,CAWNWGEVSGYTF,TGTGCCTGGAACTGGGGAGAGGTTTCTGGCTACACCTTC
NA,TRBJ1-1,15,NA,TRBV6-6,CASSQGRTMNTEAFF,TGTGCCAGCAGCCAGGGACGGACAATGAACACTGAAGCTTTCTTT
NA,TRBJ2-2,15,TRBD1,TRBV18,CASSPGQGRNGELFF,TGTGCCAGCTCACCGGGACAGGGCCGAAACGGGGAGCTGTTTTTT
NA,TRBJ1-6,14,NA,TRBV14,CASSQEVAGSPLHF,TGTGCCAGCAGCCAAGAGGTTGCGGGTTCACCCCTCCACTTT
NA,TRBJ2-7,15,NA,TRBV5-4,CASSLGLSSSYEQYF,TGTGCCAGCAGCTTGGGATTATCGTCCTCCTACGAGCAGTACTTC
once,TRBJ1-1,14,TRBD1,TRBV18,CASSPDRGNTEAFF,TGTGCCAGCTCACCAGACAGGGGGAACACTGAAGCTTTCTTT
NA,TRBJ2-5,13,NA,TRBV4-1,CASSQSWRETQYF,TGCGCCAGCAGCCAGTCCTGGAGAGAGACCCAGTACTTC
NA,TRBJ1-1,13,NA,TRBV2,CASRVTGNTEAFF,TGTGCCTCAAGAGTAACAGGGAACACTGAAGCTTTCTTT
NA,TRBJ1-3,15,NA,TRBV10-3,CAISESGGSGNTIYF,TGTGCCATCAGTGAGTCTGGCGGCTCTGGAAACACCATATATTTT
NA,TRBJ2-2,14,NA,TRBV7-3,CASSEMVGAGELFF,TGTGCCAGCAGTGAGATGGTGGGGGCCGGGGAGCTGTTTTTT
few,TRBJ2-5,14,NA,TRBV5-4,CASRKEEYQETQYF,TGTGCCAGCAGGAAAGAGGAATACCAAGAGACCCAGTACTTC
NA,TRBJ1-6,14,NA,TRBV9,CASSVAPENSPLHF,TGTGCCAGCAGCGTAGCCCCCGAGAATTCACCCCTCCACTTT
NA,TRBJ2-2,15,TRBD2,TRBV7-3,CASSPPHGGAGELFF,TGTGCCAGCAGCCCACCGCATGGGGGGGCCGGGGAGCTGTTTTTT
NA,TRBJ2-1,14,TRBD1,TRBV4-1,CASSTGGQNNEQFF,TGCGCCAGCAGCACAGGGGGTCAAAACAATGAGCAGTTCTTC
NA,TRBJ2-1,16,NA,TRBV7-9,CASSRVSGGKNNEQFF,TGTGCCAGCAGTAGGGTTTCAGGCGGTAAAAACAATGAGCAGTTCTTC
NA,TRBJ2-5,13,NA,TRBV5-1,CASSLDNTKTQYF,TGCGCCAGCAGCTTGGATAACACGAAGACCCAGTACTTC
NA,TRBJ2-5,16,NA,TRBV7-2,CASSLVVTFGVETQYF,TGTGCCAGCAGCTTAGTGGTTACTTTTGGTGTGGAGACCCAGTACTTC
NA,TRBJ2-1,11,NA,TRBV30,CAWSPTGEQFF,TGTGCCTGGAGCCCTACGGGTGAGCAGTTCTTC
few,TRBJ1-1,12,NA,TRBV5-6,CASSHLRTEAFF,TGTGCCAGCAGCCATCTTCGAACTGAAGCTTTCTTT
NA,TRBJ1-5,13,NA,TRBV7-9,CASSWDIYQPQHF,TGTGCCAGCAGCTGGGACATATATCAGCCCCAGCATTTT
NA,TRBJ2-5,11,NA,TRBV18,CASSPAETQYF,TGTGCCAGCTCACCAGCCGAGACCCAGTACTTC
NA,TRBJ2-3,15,NA,TRBV9,CASSRDGGSTDTQYF,TGTGCCAGCAGCCGCGACGGGGGCAGCACAGATACGCAGTATTTT
once,TRBJ2-7,16,TRBD2,TRBV5-4,CASSFGLAGNSYEQYF,TGTGCCAGCAGCTTCGGACTAGCGGGGAACTCCTACGAGCAGTACTTC
few,TRBJ1-1,15,NA,TRBV19,CASRPPRDSGTEAFF,TGTGCCAGTAGGCCCCCCAGAGACTCCGGCACTGAAGCTTTCTTT
NA,TRBJ1-4,16,NA,TRBV28,CASSLTLPRPGEKLFF,TGTGCCAGCAGTTTAACACTCCCACGCCCGGGGGAAAAACTGTTTTTT
NA,TRBJ2-3,12,NA,TRBV12-5,CASGWATDTQYF,TGTGCTAGTGGTTGGGCGACAGATACGCAGTATTTT
NA,TRBJ2-6,18,NA,TRBV7-3,CASSLKPTGVSGANVLTF,TGTGCCAGCAGCTTAAAACCGACAGGAGTCTCTGGGGCCAACGTCCTGACTTTC
NA,TRBJ2-3,15,NA,TRBV5-1,CASSSLSRFTDTQYF,TGCGCCAGCAGCTCCCTTTCGCGATTCACAGATACGCAGTATTTT
NA,TRBJ2-5,18,TRBD2,TRBV7-8,CASSPGRLAGGRGETQYF,TGTGCCAGCAGCCCAGGGAGACTAGCGGGGGGGCGAGGAGAGACCCAGTACTTC
NA,TRBJ1-1,15,NA,TRBV6-5,CASSPAFVVLTEAFF,TGTGCCAGCAGCCCCGCTTTTGTGGTACTCACTGAAGCTTTCTTT
NA,TRBJ1-3,16,NA,TRBV18,CASSPNTVNSGNTIYF,TGTGCCAGCTCACCTAATACTGTTAACTCTGGAAACACCATATATTTT
few,TRBJ1-3,14,NA,TRBV5-4,CASSLARSGNTIYF,TGTGCCAGCAGCTTGGCTCGCTCTGGAAACACCATATATTTT
few,TRBJ1-1,14,NA,TRBV5-6,CASSLGTLGAEAFF,TGTGCCAGCAGCTTGGGTACACTTGGGGCTGAAGCTTTCTTT
NA,TRBJ1-1,15,NA,TRBV5-4,CASSSDRTPLDEAFF,TGTGCCAGCAGCTCTGATCGGACCCCCCTTGATGAAGCTTTCTTT
NA,TRBJ1-4,15,NA,TRBV4-2,CASSQGVAEDEKLFF,TGTGCCAGCAGCCAAGGAGTTGCTGAGGATGAAAAACTGTTTTTT
NA,TRBJ1-1,14,NA,TRBV9,CASSRDGGNTEAFF,TGTGCCAGCAGCAGGGATGGGGGGAACACTGAAGCTTTCTTT
NA,TRBJ2-7,14,TRBD2,TRBV7-3,CASSPGAGGYEQYF,TGTGCCAGCAGCCCAGGCGCGGGGGGCTACGAGCAGTACTTC
NA,TRBJ2-2,16,NA,TRBV7-9,CASSSMTVQGTGELFF,TGTGCCAGCAGCTCGATGACAGTCCAGGGAACCGGGGAGCTGTTTTTT
NA,TRBJ2-2,15,NA,TRBV7-3,CASSLNPTLGGELFF,TGTGCCAGCAGCCTAAACCCAACCCTAGGCGGGGAGCTGTTTTTT
NA,TRBJ2-2,13,NA,TRBV6-9,CASSRTAGGELFF,TGTGCCAGCAGTCGGACGGCCGGCGGGGAGCTGTTTTTT
NA,TRBJ2-3,14,TRBD1,TRBV29-1,CSTRGQGAEDTQYF,TGCAGCACCCGGGGACAGGGTGCCGAAGATACGCAGTATTTT
NA,TRBJ2-1,13,NA,TRBV7-9,CASSPRTSSEQFF,TGTGCCAGCAGCCCGAGAACGAGCTCTGAGCAGTTCTTC
NA,TRBJ2-5,13,NA,TRBV7-6,CASSYRAGETQYF,TGTGCCAGCAGCTACAGGGCAGGGGAGACCCAGTACTTC
NA,TRBJ1-2,15,NA,TRBV10-3,CATTGLGGRDYGYTF,TGTGCCACTACCGGACTAGGGGGACGGGACTATGGCTACACCTTC